A selection of T cell receptor beta chains follows, all from one sample in a study of cytotoxic CD8 clonotypes in ibrutinib-treated CLL. Only in-frame clones appear in the TCRdb table, and some are missing; sequencing was by immunoSEQ multiplex PCR. The sample holds 45,000 to 65,000 clones, roughly 83% seen once. The input for sequencing was PBMCs, taken after 24 months of ibrutinib treatment. The receptors derive from a human donor with chronic lymphocytic leukemia. Each CDR3 is given with its conserved first and last residue. Fields, in order: CDR3 length, D gene, V gene, clone size, J gene, CDR3 DNA, CDR3 protein. A D gene is named only where the DNA matches it firmly. Some rows have no size entry. The others give once, few or many, or a class for an expanded clone.

length: 12
D: NA
V: TRBV30
size: NA
J: TRBJ2-7
DNA: TGTGCCTGGAGTGTAAGAGGGAACGAGCAGTACTTC
CDR3: CAWSVRGNEQYF

length: 17
D: NA
V: TRBV16
size: NA
J: TRBJ1-1
DNA: TGTGCCAGCAGCCAATCTGGTACAGGGCGAATGAACACTGAAGCTTTCTTT
CDR3: CASSQSGTGRMNTEAFF

length: 15
D: TRBD1
V: TRBV19
size: NA
J: TRBJ1-1
DNA: TGTGCCAGTAACGGGGCCAACCAGGGGGTGGCTGAAGCTTTCTTT
CDR3: CASNGANQGVAEAFF

length: 19
D: TRBD2
V: TRBV19
size: NA
J: TRBJ2-2
DNA: TGTGCCAGTAGTATGAGGGGGGGACTAGCGACCAGGGACACCGGGGAGCTGTTTTTT
CDR3: CASSMRGGLATRDTGELFF

length: 13
D: NA
V: TRBV7-6
size: NA
J: TRBJ2-7
DNA: TGTGCCAGCAGCTTATCGAACACCTACGAGCAGTACTTC
CDR3: CASSLSNTYEQYF

length: 17
D: NA
V: TRBV5-4
size: NA
J: TRBJ2-1
DNA: TGTGCCAGCAGCTTGCCCCCGGGGGGCCCTTCCTACAATGAGCAGTTCTTC
CDR3: CASSLPPGGPSYNEQFF

length: 15
D: NA
V: TRBV7-9
size: medium-sized
J: TRBJ1-2
DNA: TGTGCCAGCAGCTTAGACCGACGCGGTCGAGATGGCTACACCTTC
CDR3: CASSLDRRGRDGYTF

length: 14
D: NA
V: TRBV7-2
size: NA
J: TRBJ2-1
DNA: TGTGCCAGCAGCTTGGGGGGCGGGAGAGGGGAGCAGTTCTTC
CDR3: CASSLGGGRGEQFF

length: 16
D: TRBD1
V: TRBV7-2
size: NA
J: TRBJ2-5
DNA: TGTGCCAGCAGTTTAAATGTAGGACAGGGAATAGTTGGCCAGTACTTC
CDR3: CASSLNVGQGIVGQYF

length: 12
D: TRBD1
V: TRBV6-5
size: NA
J: TRBJ1-2
DNA: TGTGCCAGCAGCCCACAGGGGAATGGCTACACCTTC
CDR3: CASSPQGNGYTF

length: 15
D: NA
V: TRBV11-3
size: NA
J: TRBJ2-1
DNA: TGTGCCAGCAGCTTAGGACTCTCTTCTGGCAATGAGCAGTTCTTC
CDR3: CASSLGLSSGNEQFF

length: 17
D: NA
V: TRBV5-4
size: NA
J: TRBJ2-2
DNA: TGTGCCAGCAGCCACCTGCTGGCGGAAAAGGGGACCGGGGAGCTGTTTTTT
CDR3: CASSHLLAEKGTGELFF